This T cell receptor (beta chain) was sequenced for a study of CD8 T cells in Susac syndrome. The patients serving as multiple sclerosis controls were treatment-naive. They had stable or active relapsing-remitting disease and fulfilled revised McDonald criteria. CDR3 length equals 14 residues. V was clipped by 7 bases and J by 5 bases, with 18 bases between them. Germline CDR1 and CDR2: MNHNS and SASEGT. Reverse transcription of roughly 0.5 to 1 ug RNA used random hexamers. TCRdb passed the immunoSEQ multiplex PCR reads through MiXCR, listing each CDR3 protein once. This sample yields over 200,000 distinct CDR3 sequences, of which 95% are seen a single time; just over 0.08% belongs to the top ten.

The gene calls are TRBV6-1 and TRBJ2-7; TRBD2 might be the D (5 bases). The source is a human donor with multiple sclerosis. The sequenced sample was CD4+ T cells from PBMCs. CDR3 sequence reads: CASMWEPLGNEQYF. As DNA, the CDR3 is TGTGCCAGCATGTGGGAGCCGTTGGGGAACGAGCAGTACTTC.